The T cell receptor beta chain under discussion was sequenced for a study of breast tumors, draining lymph nodes, adjacent tissues. The CDR3 has 15 amino acids. J gave up 5 bases and V 3 bases, and 9 bases lay outside the gene matches. Germline-derived CDR1 and CDR2 are DFQATT and SNEGSKA (reference sequence). Via MiXCR, TCRdb re-called the multiplex PCR reads, giving one row per CDR3 protein. The sample carries roughly 110,000 distinct CDR3 sequences, less than 40% recorded once. The lymph nodes were axillary draining lymph nodes from breast cancer patients. There are many counts of this clonotype. The receptor was derived from a female donor with breast cancer. Some clones in this sample may be carry-over from other donors' samples. Sequencing was performed on axillary lymph node tissue. This rearrangement joins TRBV20-1 to TRBJ2-1; 8 positions agree with TRBD1. In nucleotides, the CDR3 is TGCAGTGCTAGTCTAGGACAGGGCCGCCACAATGAGCAGTTCTTC. It yields the protein CSASLGQGRHNEQFF.